Sequencing of this TCR beta chain was carried out in a study of identical twins. Each CDR3 protein gets one entry after TCRdb re-called the 5' RACE reads with MiXCR. The sample yields 650,000 to 800,000 distinct CDR3 sequences, approximately 9% seen once. This same sample was also taken into another study, of yellow fever vaccine responses in identical twins.

Sample: PBMCs. The clonotype originates from a woman between 18 and 29 years old in good health.

The CDR3 sequence: CASSLALSSGVITDTQYF. In nucleotides, the CDR3 is TGCGCCAGCAGCTTGGCCCTCTCTAGCGGGGTGATCACAGATACGCAGTATTTT. The chain employs TRBV5-1 and TRBJ2-3; 9 bases line up with TRBD2. This CDR3 has 18 residues. J was trimmed by 2 bases and V by 0 bases; bases with no gene match: 10. The germline V gene has CDR1 SGHRS and CDR2 YFSETQ. The complete variable domain, with remaining parts taken from reference TRBV5-1 and TRBJ2-3, reads KAGVTQTPRYLIKTRGQQVTLSCSPISGHRSVSWYQQTPGQGLQFLFEYFSETQRNKGNFPGRFSGRQFSNSRSEMNVSTLELGDSALYLCASSLALSSGVITDTQYFGPGTRLTVL.